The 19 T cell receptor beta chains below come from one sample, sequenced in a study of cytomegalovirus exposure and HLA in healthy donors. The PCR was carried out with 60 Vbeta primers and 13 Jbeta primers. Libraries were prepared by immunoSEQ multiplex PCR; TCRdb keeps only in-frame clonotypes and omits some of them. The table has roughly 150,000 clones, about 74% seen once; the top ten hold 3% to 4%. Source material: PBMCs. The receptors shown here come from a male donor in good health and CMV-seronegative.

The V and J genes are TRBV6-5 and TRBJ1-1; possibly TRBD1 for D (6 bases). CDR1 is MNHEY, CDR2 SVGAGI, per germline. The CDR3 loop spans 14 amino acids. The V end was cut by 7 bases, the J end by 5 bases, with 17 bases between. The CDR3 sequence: CASTVDRQGTEAFF. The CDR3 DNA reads TGTGCCAGCACCGTCGACAGGCAAGGGACTGAAGCTTTCTTT.

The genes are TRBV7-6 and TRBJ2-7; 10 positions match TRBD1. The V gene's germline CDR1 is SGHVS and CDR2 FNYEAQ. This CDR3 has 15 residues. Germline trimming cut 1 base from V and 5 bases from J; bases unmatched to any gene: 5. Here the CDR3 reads CASSLERDRGHEQYF. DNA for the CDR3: TGTGCCAGCAGCTTAGAGCGGGACAGGGGACACGAGCAGTACTTC.

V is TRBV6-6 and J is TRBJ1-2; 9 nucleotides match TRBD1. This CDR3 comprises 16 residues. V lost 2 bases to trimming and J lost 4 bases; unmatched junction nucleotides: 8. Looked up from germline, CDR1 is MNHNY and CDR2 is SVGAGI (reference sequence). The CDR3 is CASSYTGQGNFYGYTF. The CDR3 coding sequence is TGTGCCAGCAGTTACACGGGACAGGGTAACTTCTATGGCTACACCTTC.

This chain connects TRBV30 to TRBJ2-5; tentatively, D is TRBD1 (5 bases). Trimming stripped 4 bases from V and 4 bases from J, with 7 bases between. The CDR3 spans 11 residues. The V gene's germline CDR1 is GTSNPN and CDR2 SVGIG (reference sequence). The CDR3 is CAWTGRETQYF. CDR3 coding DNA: TGTGCCTGGACAGGGCGAGAGACCCAGTACTTC. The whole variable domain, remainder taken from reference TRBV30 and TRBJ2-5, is SQTIHQWPATLVQPVGSPLSLECTVEGTSNPNLYWYRQAAGRGLQLLFYSVGIGQISSEVPQNLSASRPQDRQFILSSKKLLLSDSGFYLCAWTGRETQYFGPGTRLLVL.

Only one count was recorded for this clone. CDR3 protein: CASSIRGGPSPLHF. Written as DNA, the CDR3 is TGTGCCAGTAGTATACGGGGTGGGCCTTCACCCCTCCACTTT. The J gene is TRBJ1-6, the V gene TRBV19; D gene uncertain. The length of the CDR3 is 14 residues. Germline CDR1 is LNHDA and CDR2 is SQIVND (reference sequence). V lost 2 bases and J lost 9, with 11 bases in between.

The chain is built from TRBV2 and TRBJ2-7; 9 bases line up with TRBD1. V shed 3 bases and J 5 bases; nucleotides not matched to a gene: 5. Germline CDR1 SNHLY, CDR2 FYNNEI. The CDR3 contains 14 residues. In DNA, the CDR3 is TGTGCCAGCAGTGATTGGGACAGGGCTGACGAGCAGTACTTC. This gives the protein CASSDWDRADEQYF.

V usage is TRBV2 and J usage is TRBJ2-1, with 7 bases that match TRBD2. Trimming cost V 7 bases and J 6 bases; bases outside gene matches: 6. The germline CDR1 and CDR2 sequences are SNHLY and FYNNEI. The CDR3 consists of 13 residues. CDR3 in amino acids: CASTRTSLNEQFF. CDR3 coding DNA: TGTGCCAGCACCCGGACTAGTCTCAATGAGCAGTTCTTC.

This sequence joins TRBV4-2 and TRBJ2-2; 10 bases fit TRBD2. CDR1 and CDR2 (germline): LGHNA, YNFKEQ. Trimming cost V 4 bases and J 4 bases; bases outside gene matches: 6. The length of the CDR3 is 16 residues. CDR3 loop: CASSPLAGVGTGELFF. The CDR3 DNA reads TGTGCCAGCAGCCCCCTAGCGGGGGTGGGCACCGGGGAGCTGTTTTTT.

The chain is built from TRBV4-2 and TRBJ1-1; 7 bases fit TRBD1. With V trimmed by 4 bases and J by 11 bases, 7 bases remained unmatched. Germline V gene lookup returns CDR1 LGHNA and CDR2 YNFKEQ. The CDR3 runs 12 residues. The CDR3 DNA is TGTGCCAGCAGCCCCGGGACAGCCGCCGCTTTCTTT. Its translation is CASSPGTAAAFF.

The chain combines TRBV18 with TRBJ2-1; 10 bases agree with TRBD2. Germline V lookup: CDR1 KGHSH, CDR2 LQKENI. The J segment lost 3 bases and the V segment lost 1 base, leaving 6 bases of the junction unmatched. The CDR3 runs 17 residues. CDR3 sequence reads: CASSPQASGSRYNEQFF. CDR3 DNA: TGTGCCAGCTCACCACAGGCTAGCGGGAGTCGCTACAATGAGCAGTTCTTC.

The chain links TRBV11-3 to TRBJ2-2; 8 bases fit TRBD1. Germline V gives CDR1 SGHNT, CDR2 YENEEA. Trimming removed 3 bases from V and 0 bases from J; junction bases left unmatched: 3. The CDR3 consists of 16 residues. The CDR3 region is CASSFGQGTNTGELFF. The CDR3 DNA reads TGTGCCAGCAGCTTCGGACAGGGCACGAACACCGGGGAGCTGTTTTTT.

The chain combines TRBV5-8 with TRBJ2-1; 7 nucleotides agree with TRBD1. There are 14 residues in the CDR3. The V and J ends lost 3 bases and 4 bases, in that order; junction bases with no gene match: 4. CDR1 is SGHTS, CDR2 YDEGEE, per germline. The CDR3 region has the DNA TGTGCCAGCAGCTACGGGACAGCATACAATGAGCAGTTCTTC. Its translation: CASSYGTAYNEQFF.

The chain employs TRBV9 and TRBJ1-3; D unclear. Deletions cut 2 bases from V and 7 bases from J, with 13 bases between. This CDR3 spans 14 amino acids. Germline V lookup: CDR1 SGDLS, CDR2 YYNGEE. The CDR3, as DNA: TGTGCCAGCAGCGTTCTAACCAACCCCAACACCATATATTTT. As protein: CASSVLTNPNTIYF.

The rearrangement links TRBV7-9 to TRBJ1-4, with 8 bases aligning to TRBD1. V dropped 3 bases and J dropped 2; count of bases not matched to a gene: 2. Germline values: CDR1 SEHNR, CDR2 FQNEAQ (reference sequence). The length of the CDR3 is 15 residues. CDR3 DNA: TGTGCCAGCAGCTTCCGGACAGGGACTAATGAAAAACTGTTTTTT. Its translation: CASSFRTGTNEKLFF.

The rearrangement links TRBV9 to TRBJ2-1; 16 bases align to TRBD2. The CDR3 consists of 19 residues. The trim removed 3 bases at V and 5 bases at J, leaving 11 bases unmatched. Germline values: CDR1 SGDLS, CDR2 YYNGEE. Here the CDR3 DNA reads TGTGCCAGCAGCGAGAGGGGACTAGCGGGGGGGCGGGGCGACAATGAGCAGTTCTTC. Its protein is CASSERGLAGGRGDNEQFF.

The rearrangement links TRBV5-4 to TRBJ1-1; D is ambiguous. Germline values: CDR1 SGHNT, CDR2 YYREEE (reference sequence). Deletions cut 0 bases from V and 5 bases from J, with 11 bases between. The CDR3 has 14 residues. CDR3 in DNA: TGTGCCAGCAGCTTGGAAGAGGGAAGGACTGAAGCTTTCTTT. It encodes CASSLEEGRTEAFF.

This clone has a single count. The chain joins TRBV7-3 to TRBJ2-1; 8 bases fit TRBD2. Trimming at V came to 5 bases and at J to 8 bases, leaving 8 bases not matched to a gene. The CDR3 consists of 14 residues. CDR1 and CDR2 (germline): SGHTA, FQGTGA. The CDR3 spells CASSPTREGHEQFF. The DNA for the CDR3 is TGTGCCAGCAGCCCCACCCGGGAGGGCCATGAGCAGTTCTTC.

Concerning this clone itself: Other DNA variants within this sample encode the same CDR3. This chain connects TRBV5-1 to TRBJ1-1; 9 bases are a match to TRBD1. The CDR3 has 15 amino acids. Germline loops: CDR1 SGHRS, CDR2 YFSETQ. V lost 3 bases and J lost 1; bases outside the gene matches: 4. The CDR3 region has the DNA TGCGCCAGCAGCTCGGGACAGGGAAGGAACACTGAAGCTTTCTTT. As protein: CASSSGQGRNTEAFF. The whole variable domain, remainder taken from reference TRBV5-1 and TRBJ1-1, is KAGVTQTPRYLIKTRGQQVTLSCSPISGHRSVSWYQQTPGQGLQFLFEYFSETQRNKGNFPGRFSGRQFSNSRSEMNVSTLELGDSALYLCASSSGQGRNTEAFFGQGTRLTVV.

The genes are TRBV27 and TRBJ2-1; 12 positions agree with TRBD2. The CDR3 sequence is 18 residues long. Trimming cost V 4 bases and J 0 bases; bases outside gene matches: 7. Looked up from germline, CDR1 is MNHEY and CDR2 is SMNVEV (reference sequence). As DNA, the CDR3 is TGTGCCAGCAGTTGGCGCCTAGCGGGAGGGCCCTCCTACAATGAGCAGTTCTTC. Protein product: CASSWRLAGGPSYNEQFF.